Sequencing of this T cell receptor (beta chain) was carried out in a study of CD8 T cells in ankylosing spondylitis. Regarding the study as a whole: Significantly higher representation of disease-linked clones was reported for matched ankylosing spondylitis synovial fluid. Disease-linked clones proved CD8+ and comparatively uncommon in peripheral blood. There was a TCR beta motif, made of several highly homologous variants, that appeared characteristic of ankylosing spondylitis blood. Before this, some motif variants had been reported in reactive arthritis synovial fluid and blood.

Germline assignment: CDR1 SGHTA and CDR2 FQGNSA. CDR3 length equals 14 residues. Between the trimmed V and J ends, which lost 0 bases and 4 bases, there was a span of 9 bases. Construction of TCR beta libraries was performed using quantitative 5'-RACE with molecular barcodes. TCRdb re-called the 5' RACE reads through MiXCR, storing one row per CDR3 protein. The sample has about 210,000 distinct CDR3 sequences; roughly 6.6% are singletons. This clonotype appeared many times. The target antigen is unknown. V gene TRBV7-2 combines with J gene TRBJ1-2; D gene ambiguous. The sample taken for sequencing was blood, either unsorted or a sorted T cell fraction (not recorded which). The clonotype comes from a male donor with ankylosing spondylitis. This CDR3 reads CASSLAAILYGYTF. The CDR3 coding sequence is TGTGCCAGCAGCTTAGCGGCCATTCTCTATGGCTACACCTTC.